The clone carrying this T cell receptor beta chain appeared a few times. These data originate in a study of blood T cells in healthy people across ages. Study in general: Template switching picked up about one barcoded beta molecule for each two T cells.

Sample-barcoded 5' priming and a J-beta primer mix drove a second PCR of 7 to 11 cycles. TCRdb redid the calling of the 5' RACE reads with MiXCR, one entry per CDR3 protein. Of 1.5 million to 2 million distinct CDR3 sequences listed, approximately 50% are singletons. The junction had 16 bases not matched to a gene; V was cut back by 2 bases and J by 2 bases. This CDR3 is built from 19 residues. Germline V gene data show CDR1 as WSHSY and CDR2 as SAAADI. This sequence was found in a woman aged 40 to 50 in good health. The gene calls are TRBV10-2 and TRBJ2-5; 8 positions match TRBD2. The sample was blood. For the CDR3, the DNA is TGCGCCAGCAGTGAGATCTCGGGGACTAGTATGATAGAACAAGAGACCCAGTACTTC. It translates to CASSEISGTSMIEQETQYF.